This T cell receptor (beta chain) is drawn from a study of T cell responses to AZD1222 COVID-19 vaccine. The table came from immunoSEQ multiplex PCR; TCRdb's copy has only in-frame clones and leaves some out. The table records over 85,000 clones, roughly 92% of them present only once. After removal of 2 bases from V and 1 base from J, the junction contained 11 bases not matched to a gene. The CDR3 has 19 amino acids. Germline V gives CDR1 SGDLS, CDR2 YYNGEE. The study's findings and limits: The donors showed a predominance of white British ancestry and of females, with possible underestimation of clonal diversity.

About this clone itself: Its antigen is not known.

This chain joins TRBV9 and TRBJ1-6; 8 bases are a match to TRBD1. This receptor was identified in an adult who received the AZD1222 COVID-19 vaccine. The sequencing used peripheral blood, collected 28 days after the second AZD1222 dose. CDR3 protein: CASSVAPATGASYNSPLHF. The CDR3 DNA sequence: TGTGCCAGCAGCGTTGCTCCTGCGACAGGGGCGTCCTATAATTCACCCCTCCACTTT.